This TCR beta chain was recorded in a study of identical twins. The study's findings and limits: Conclusions relied on cross-sectional statistical analysis, not following the same donors.

This clonotype was picked up a small number of times. Its antigen remains unidentified. CDR1 is SGHKS and CDR2 is YYEKEE in the germline V gene (reference sequence). The CDR3 has 16 residues. V gave up 4 bases and J gave up 3 bases; unmatched junction bases: 10. TCRdb redid the calling of the 5' RACE reads with MiXCR, one entry per CDR3 protein. The sample has 400,000 to 500,000 distinct CDR3 sequences; around a sixth are singletons. This receptor was identified in a man aged 45 to 65 in good health. The V and J genes are TRBV5-5 and TRBJ2-3; 8 bases agree with TRBD2. The sequencing sample was made of naive T cells sorted from blood. CDR3 loop: CASSLGVAGITDTQYF. In DNA form, the CDR3 reads TGTGCCAGCAGCCTAGGAGTAGCGGGGATAACAGATACGCAGTATTTT.